Here is one T cell receptor beta chain with its context. The antigen is undetermined. Alongside a J-beta primer mix, a sample-barcoded 5' primer served in a second PCR lasting roughly 7 to 12 cycles. MiXCR, run by TCRdb on the 5' RACE reads, gives a single entry per CDR3 protein. The sample holds about 640,000 distinct CDR3 sequences, under 65% seen once. The sample belongs to a study of blood T cells in healthy people across ages. Turning to the study itself: With template switching, about one barcoded beta molecule was captured per two T cells.

Study-wide results and caveats: Unsorted PBMC material precluded a definitive naive versus antigen-experienced comparison. Donor CMV status, an unknown factor, possibly confounded changes in expanded clonotypes. Among long-lived donors, naive CD4+ cells were more numerous and diversity higher than in aged donors.

The germline V gene encodes CDR1 DFQATT and CDR2 SNEGSKA (reference sequence). The germline V and J ends were trimmed by 6 bases and 0 bases, with 11 bases remaining between them. The CDR3 runs 13 residues. The TCR originated in a man aged 60 to 75 in good health. Sequenced sample: blood. This chain joins TRBV20-1 and TRBJ1-2, with D possibly being TRBD1 (6 bases). The CDR3 coding sequence is TGCAGTGCCCACAGGGCTACTAACTATGGCTACACCTTC. Its translation: CSAHRATNYGYTF.